This T cell receptor (beta chain) was documented in a study of PD-1 blockade in classical Hodgkin lymphoma. Relapse after autologous stem cell transplantation occurred in every patient, and brentuximab vedotin exposure varied. This CDR3 spans 14 amino acids. The V end lost 4 bases, the J end lost 6 bases, and 14 bases lay between the germline ends. The germline CDR1 and CDR2 sequences are LNHDA and SQIVND (reference sequence). Repertoires were generated with immunoSEQ multiplex PCR, while TCRdb's copy carries only in-frame clones and drops some. The repertoire holds about 97,000 clones, with around 89% as singletons.

Sequenced material: peripheral blood mononuclear cells (PBMCs), taken before the second cycle of nivolumab. V and J are TRBV19 and TRBJ2-3; D is perhaps TRBD2 (5 bases). This TCR came from a human donor with classical Hodgkin lymphoma. CDR3 DNA: TGTGCCAGTAGTACTCCCCCGTTAGCGGATACGCAGTATTTT. Amino acid sequence: CASSTPPLADTQYF.